The next 16 T cell receptor beta chains were all read from a single sample in a study of cytomegalovirus exposure and HLA in healthy donors. Primers included in the PCR were 60 Vbeta and 13 Jbeta primers. Assay: immunoSEQ multiplex PCR; the TCRdb copy retains only in-frame clones and omits some. The sample has approximately 240,000 clones, 80% to 90% seen once. The sequenced sample consisted of PBMCs. Receptors originate from a woman between 18 and 30 years old in good health and CMV-seronegative.

The V gene is TRBV7-2, the J gene TRBJ1-1; D remains ambiguous. Germline loops: CDR1 SGHTA, CDR2 FQGNSA. V lost 3 bases and J 1 base, leaving 12 bases between the germline ends. The CDR3 runs 15 residues. The CDR3 nucleotides read TGTGCCAGCAGCTTCTCCGGGGTGACGAACACTGAAGCTTTCTTT. This encodes CASSFSGVTNTEAFF.

The chain combines TRBV6-6 with TRBJ2-1; 7 bases align to TRBD2. Germline V gene lookup returns CDR1 MNHNY and CDR2 SVGAGI (reference sequence). Losses at the gene ends were 2 bases for V and 2 bases for J; bases not matched to a gene: 3. The CDR3 runs 15 residues. The CDR3 sequence is CASSYGGGAYNEQFF. The CDR3 nucleotides read TGTGCCAGCAGTTACGGTGGGGGGGCCTACAATGAGCAGTTCTTC.

This clone occurred a few times. CDR3 loop: CSARTNSNEQFF. CDR3 sequence (DNA): TGCAGCGCCAGGACTAATTCCAATGAGCAGTTCTTC. The chain couples TRBV29-1 to TRBJ2-1; D is possibly TRBD2 (6 bases). This CDR3 spans 12 amino acids. Germline values: CDR1 SQVTM, CDR2 ANQGSEA. Trimming took 7 bases from V and 6 from J, leaving 13 bases between them.

The chain links TRBV4-1 to TRBJ2-7; D perhaps matches TRBD1 (5 bases). Trimming left V 0 bases short and J 2 bases short, with 11 bases between. The germline V gene has CDR1 MGHRA and CDR2 YSYEKL. This CDR3 contains 15 residues. The CDR3 DNA reads TGCGCCAGCAGCCAAGATCAGCCAGGGACCTACGAGCAGTACTTC. Its protein is CASSQDQPGTYEQYF.

The chain joins TRBV27 to TRBJ2-1; D perhaps matches TRBD2 (5 bases). Trimming pared 7 bases from V and 0 bases from J, leaving 16 bases between. The CDR3 runs to 16 residues. Germline CDR1 is MNHEY and CDR2 is SMNVEV (reference sequence). The CDR3 reads CASTPPGKSSYNEQFF. The DNA for the CDR3 is TGTGCCAGCACTCCTCCGGGGAAGAGCTCCTACAATGAGCAGTTCTTC.

J is TRBJ2-7 and V is TRBV27; D is undetermined. The CDR3 covers 10 residues. The V gene's germline CDR1 is MNHEY and CDR2 SMNVEV (reference sequence). Trimming removed 8 bases from V and 4 bases from J, with 6 bases in between. CDR3 region: CASGVYEQYF. CDR3 bases: TGTGCCAGCGGAGTATACGAGCAGTACTTC.

This clone is labeled medium-sized. This sequence joins TRBV13 and TRBJ2-7, with 9 bases lining up with TRBD2. The CDR3 covers 16 residues. Per germline, CDR1 PRHDT and CDR2 FYEKMQ (reference sequence). The V gene end was trimmed by 4 bases and the J gene end by 2 bases; junction bases not matched to a gene: 9. In DNA form, the CDR3 reads TGTGCCAGCAGCTGGGCATCTAGCGGGACCACCTACGAGCAGTACTTC. Translation: CASSWASSGTTYEQYF.

The chain couples TRBV18 to TRBJ2-1, with D perhaps TRBD2 (6 bases). Germline lookup yields CDR1 KGHSH and CDR2 LQKENI. CDR3 length: 16 amino acids. V dropped 6 bases and J dropped 3 bases, with 18 bases sitting between them. The CDR3 region is CASSSGTQGVYNEQFF. DNA of the CDR3: TGTGCCAGCTCGTCCGGGACTCAAGGCGTCTACAATGAGCAGTTCTTC.

CDR3 amino acids: CASSLSGDRGLHGYTF. The DNA of the CDR3 is TGTGCCAGCAGCTTATCAGGGGACAGGGGGCTTCATGGCTACACCTTC. This rearrangement joins TRBV7-2 to TRBJ1-2; 12 bases map to TRBD1. Germline V lookup: CDR1 SGHTA, CDR2 FQGNSA. Trimming cost V 2 bases and J 6 bases; bases outside gene matches: 7. The CDR3 has 16 amino acids.

CDR3 amino acids: CASSLEGYGANVLTF. As DNA, the CDR3 is TGCGCCAGCAGCTTGGAGGGGTACGGGGCCAACGTCCTGACTTTC. V and J are TRBV5-1 and TRBJ2-6, with D possibly TRBD1 on 5 matching bases. Deletions cut 0 bases from V and 4 bases from J, with 8 bases between. This CDR3 contains 15 residues. From germline, CDR1 is SGHRS and CDR2 YFSETQ.

V is TRBV5-1 and J is TRBJ1-1; D is uncertain. The CDR3 is made up of 16 amino acids. V was clipped by 1 base and J by 0 bases, with 13 bases between them. Per the germline V gene, CDR1 is SGHRS and CDR2 is YFSETQ. The CDR3 protein is CASSLKFSRMNTEAFF. CDR3 coding DNA: TGCGCCAGCAGCTTGAAGTTCTCCAGGATGAACACTGAAGCTTTCTTT. Supplemented by reference TRBV5-1 and TRBJ1-1, the full variable domain reads KAGVTQTPRYLIKTRGQQVTLSCSPISGHRSVSWYQQTPGQGLQFLFEYFSETQRNKGNFPGRFSGRQFSNSRSEMNVSTLELGDSALYLCASSLKFSRMNTEAFFGQGTRLTVV.

J is TRBJ2-7 and V is TRBV4-1, with 9 bases lining up with TRBD1. The germline CDR1 and CDR2 sequences are MGHRA and YSYEKL. With 1 base clipped from V and 5 bases from J, the junction kept 6 bases outside the gene matches. This CDR3 region has 15 residues. The chain's CDR3 is CASSQGRQGGHEQYF. Written as DNA, the CDR3 is TGCGCCAGCAGCCAAGGAAGACAGGGGGGGCACGAGCAGTACTTC.

CDR3 nucleotides: TGTGCCAGCAGTTTTGGGGGACTAGCAGTAACAACTGAGCAGTTCTTC. Translation: CASSFGGLAVTTEQFF. The chain joins TRBV27 to TRBJ2-1, with 9 positions matching TRBD2. The V and J ends lost 3 bases and 9 bases, in that order; junction bases with no gene match: 12. Germline V CDR1 and CDR2: MNHEY, SMNVEV (reference sequence). The CDR3 totals 16 residues.

This clone was observed a handful of times. The rearrangement links TRBV4-1 to TRBJ1-4; 9 bases agree with TRBD1. CDR1 and CDR2 (germline): MGHRA, YSYEKL. The length of the CDR3 is 16 residues. Unmatched junction bases numbered 8, after V lost 1 base and J lost 8 bases. CDR3 sequence (DNA): TGCGCCAGCAGCCAAGTAGCGACAGGGGGAGGGGAAAAACTGTTTTTT. Translation gives CASSQVATGGGEKLFF.

V gene TRBV15 combines with J gene TRBJ1-2; D remains unclear. The CDR3 loop spans 16 amino acids. Between the trimmed V and J ends, which lost 1 base and 7 bases, there was a span of 19 bases. Germline values: CDR1 LNHNV, CDR2 YYDKDF (reference sequence). In nucleotides, the CDR3 is TGTGCCACCAGCAGAGGTCGACGCCGGGGATCCTCTGGCTACACCTTC. It specifies CATSRGRRRGSSGYTF.

This rearrangement joins TRBV19 to TRBJ2-5; 8 bases align to TRBD2. Per the germline V gene, CDR1 is LNHDA and CDR2 is SQIVND (reference sequence). The CDR3 spans 15 residues. Trimming took 9 bases from V and 2 from J; bases not matched to a gene: 11. CDR3 sequence reads: CASSLLSGGQETQYF. CDR3 in DNA: TGTGCCAGCTCACTCTTAAGCGGGGGTCAAGAGACCCAGTACTTC. The full variable domain, in which reference TRBV19 and TRBJ2-5 provide the parts outside the CDR3, is DGGITQSPKYLFRKEGQNVTLSCEQNLNHDAMYWYRQDPGQGLRLIYYSQIVNDFQKGDIAEGYSVSREKKESFPLTVTSAQKNPTAFYLCASSLLSGGQETQYFGPGTRLLVL.